The rows below give T cell receptor beta chains drawn from one sample of a study of blood T cell repertoires in COVID-19. TCRdb's table, derived via immunoSEQ multiplex PCR, lists solely in-frame clones and lacks some. The table includes some 290,000 clones, roughly nine tenths detected once. Sample: peripheral blood. These TCRs come from a woman aged 25 to 39 with COVID-19, enrolled during active disease. Each CDR3 is given with its conserved first and last residue. The D gene is left open where the match is weak. Size values are once, few and many counts, or a class for expanded clones, and some rows have none.

v_gene	len	d_gene	j_gene	abundance	CDR3aa	CDR3nt
TRBV28	16	TRBD1	TRBJ2-1	.	CASSLSTGGPYNEQFF	TGTGCCAGCAGTTTATCGACAGGGGGCCCCTACAATGAGCAGTTCTTC
TRBV18	15	.	TRBJ1-5	.	CASSPGGGGNQPQHF	TGTGCCAGCTCCCCGGGGGGGGGCGGCAATCAGCCCCAGCATTTT
TRBV11-2	18	TRBD1	TRBJ2-6	.	CASSLGQGIYSGANVLTF	TGTGCCAGCAGCTTGGGACAGGGAATATACTCTGGGGCCAACGTCCTGACTTTC
TRBV7-3	13	.	TRBJ2-3	.	CASSPQDTDTQYF	TGTGCCAGCAGCCCACAGGACACAGATACGCAGTATTTT
TRBV30	15	TRBD1	TRBJ1-2	.	CAWSKGQGAMDGYTF	TGTGCCTGGAGTAAGGGTCAGGGGGCGATGGACGGCTACACCTTC
TRBV6-5	16	TRBD2	TRBJ2-1	.	CASSYSGTSGIGEQFF	TGTGCCAGCAGTTACTCCGGGACTAGCGGGATCGGTGAGCAGTTCTTC
TRBV12-3/TRBV12-4	13	.	TRBJ1-2	.	CASSFVRGDGYTF	TGTGCCAGCAGTTTTGTCAGGGGCGATGGCTACACCTTC
TRBV19	14	TRBD1	TRBJ1-1	.	CASSLDRGNTEAFF	TGTGCCAGTAGTCTGGACAGGGGCAACACTGAAGCTTTCTTT
TRBV29-1	11	.	TRBJ1-1	.	CSVVLNTEAFF	TGCAGCGTAGTACTAAACACTGAAGCTTTCTTT
TRBV12-3/TRBV12-4	13	.	TRBJ1-2	.	CASSLRTDYGYTF	TGTGCCAGCAGTTTAAGGACAGACTATGGCTACACCTTC
TRBV28	15	.	TRBJ2-2	.	CASSSNVQYTGELFF	TGTGCCAGCAGTTCCAACGTACAGTACACCGGGGAGCTGTTTTTT
TRBV7-9	17	.	TRBJ2-7	.	CASSLGGLVARPEEQYF	TGTGCCAGCAGCTTAGGTGGTTTAGTGGCTCGTCCGGAGGAGCAGTACTTC
TRBV11-2	14	TRBD1	TRBJ1-3	.	CASSVDRAQNTIYF	TGTGCCAGCAGCGTCGACAGGGCCCAAAACACCATATATTTT
TRBV7-9	12	.	TRBJ2-1	.	CASSSLGGEQFF	TGTGCCAGCAGCTCCCTTGGAGGTGAGCAGTTCTTC
TRBV9	16	TRBD2	TRBJ2-1	.	CASSTSGTSGSDEQFF	TGTGCCAGCAGCACCTCCGGGACTAGCGGGAGTGATGAGCAGTTCTTC
TRBV7-2	14	.	TRBJ1-1	.	CASSSPMSGTEAFF	TGTGCCAGCAGCTCCCCTATGAGCGGCACTGAAGCTTTCTTT
TRBV6-6	15	.	TRBJ1-2	.	CASSQAGVANYGYTF	TGTGCCAGCTCCCAGGCGGGGGTAGCTAACTATGGCTACACCTTC
TRBV19	18	TRBD2	TRBJ2-5	few	CASSIEILAGIVLETQYF	TGTGCCAGTAGTATAGAGATACTAGCGGGAATCGTACTAGAGACCCAGTACTTC
TRBV4-2	16	.	TRBJ1-6	.	CASSLTGVAPSGALHF	TGTGCCAGCAGCCTAACAGGAGTCGCTCCTTCTGGGGCCCTCCACTTT
TRBV5-1	14	TRBD2	TRBJ2-3	.	CASGAGGVQDTQYF	TGCGCCAGTGGGGCCGGGGGGGTGCAAGATACGCAGTATTTT
TRBV7-7	17	.	TRBJ1-3	.	CASSPHPPTGYGNTIYF	TGTGCCAGCAGCCCCCATCCACCAACAGGGTACGGAAACACCATATATTTT
TRBV3-1/TRBV3-2	16	TRBD1	TRBJ1-4	.	CASSQSTTGGKQKLFF	TGTGCCAGCAGCCAAAGCACCACAGGGGGTAAGCAGAAACTGTTTTTT
TRBV4-1	16	TRBD1	TRBJ1-1	.	CASSLAQGTGKTEAFF	TGCGCCAGCAGCCTTGCTCAGGGGACAGGGAAAACTGAAGCTTTCTTT
TRBV5-1	15	TRBD1	TRBJ1-1	.	CASSLGDRKNTEAFF	TGCGCCAGCAGCTTGGGGGACAGGAAGAACACTGAAGCTTTCTTT
TRBV2	15	.	TRBJ1-5	.	CASSAGTPPAGPQHF	TGTGCCAGCAGCGCCGGGACTCCTCCAGCTGGGCCCCAGCATTTT
TRBV19	13	TRBD1	TRBJ1-5	.	CASSWDRNQPQHF	TGTGCCAGTAGTTGGGACAGGAATCAACCCCAGCATTTT
TRBV28	15	.	TRBJ1-2	.	CASSRSGALNYGYTF	TGTGCCAGCAGTCGTTCAGGGGCCCTTAACTATGGCTACACCTTC
TRBV12-3/TRBV12-4	13	TRBD1	TRBJ2-7	.	CASSLTGMYEQYF	TGTGCCAGCAGTTTGACAGGGATGTACGAGCAGTACTTC
TRBV30	13	TRBD1	TRBJ1-1	.	CAWMDRWGTEAFF	TGTGCCTGGATGGACAGGTGGGGCACTGAAGCTTTCTTT
TRBV12-3/TRBV12-4	13	.	TRBJ1-5	.	CASSLTRDQPQHF	TGTGCCAGCAGTTTGACCAGGGATCAGCCCCAGCATTTT
TRBV5-1	12	.	TRBJ2-7	.	CASSQDRYEQYF	TGCGCCAGCAGCCAGGATCGGTACGAGCAGTACTTC
TRBV18	16	TRBD2	TRBJ2-5	once	CASSPLAGDPGETQYF	TGTGCCAGCTCACCGCTAGCGGGAGACCCAGGGGAGACCCAGTACTTC
TRBV30	13	.	TRBJ2-3	.	CAWRKGGTDTQYF	TGTGCCTGGAGGAAAGGAGGCACAGATACGCAGTATTTT
TRBV12-5	13	TRBD1	TRBJ1-5	once	CASRGQGDQPQHF	TGTGCCAGTAGAGGACAGGGGGATCAGCCCCAGCATTTT
TRBV9	17	.	TRBJ1-3	.	CASSVGGSRDSGNTIYF	TGTGCCAGCAGCGTAGGCGGGTCTAGGGACTCTGGAAACACCATATATTTT
TRBV14	14	.	TRBJ1-2	.	CASSPLEANYGYTF	TGTGCCAGCAGCCCACTCGAGGCTAACTATGGCTACACCTTC
TRBV6-1	15	.	TRBJ1-1	.	CASSEVWTANTEAFF	TGTGCCAGCAGTGAAGTCTGGACAGCTAACACTGAAGCTTTCTTT
TRBV27	14	TRBD1	TRBJ2-7	.	CASSGTGDFYEQYF	TGTGCCAGCAGCGGGACAGGGGATTTCTACGAGCAGTACTTC
TRBV12-5	15	TRBD1	TRBJ2-3	.	CASGAGTGVTDTQYF	TGTGCTAGTGGTGCCGGGACAGGGGTCACAGATACGCAGTATTTT
TRBV19	13	.	TRBJ2-7	.	CASSIAITYEQYF	TGTGCCAGTAGTATAGCTATCACCTACGAGCAGTACTTC
TRBV7-9	13	.	TRBJ2-2	.	CASSLESSDRLFF	TGTGCCAGCAGCTTAGAATCCTCGGACAGGCTGTTTTTT
TRBV6-5	14	TRBD1	TRBJ1-5	.	CASVPNRGAGTQHF	TGTGCCAGCGTTCCCAACAGGGGCGCGGGAACCCAGCATTTT
TRBV5-5	15	TRBD2	TRBJ2-7	.	CASRRLALQSYEQYF	TGTGCCAGCAGGCGACTAGCGCTGCAATCCTACGAGCAGTACTTC
TRBV2	14	.	TRBJ2-7	.	CASSFLTESYEQYF	TGTGCCAGCAGTTTCCTCACAGAGAGCTACGAGCAGTACTTC
TRBV9	13	.	TRBJ1-2	once	CASSVPANYGYTF	TGTGCCAGCAGCGTACCCGCGAACTATGGCTACACCTTC